The clone carrying this T cell receptor (beta chain) was counted between two and nine times. This CDR3 is built from 19 residues. V shed 3 bases and J 4 bases; nucleotides not matched to a gene: 14. Germline assignment: CDR1 SGHAT and CDR2 FQNNGV. TCRdb processed the 5' RACE reads anew with MiXCR; each CDR3 protein has one entry. The sample includes 600,000 to 850,000 distinct CDR3 sequences, roughly 18% of them seen just once. This entry belongs to a study of identical twins. The sample was also reused in another study, on T cells expressing NK-cell markers.

This receptor was obtained from a woman aged 18-30 years in good health. Sequenced sample: PBMCs. This chain joins TRBV11-2 and TRBJ2-2; 10 bases agree with TRBD2. In DNA form, the CDR3 reads TGTGCCAGCAGCTTCTGGGGGCACCCGGGACTAGCGTTCACCGGGGAGCTGTTTTTT. This encodes CASSFWGHPGLAFTGELFF. The full variable domain, its missing parts supplied by reference TRBV11-2 and TRBJ2-2, is EAGVAQSPRYKIIEKRQSVAFWCNPISGHATLYWYQQILGQGPKLLIQFQNNGVVDDSQLPKDRFSAERLKGVDSTLKIQPAKLEDSAVYLCASSFWGHPGLAFTGELFFGEGSRLTVL.